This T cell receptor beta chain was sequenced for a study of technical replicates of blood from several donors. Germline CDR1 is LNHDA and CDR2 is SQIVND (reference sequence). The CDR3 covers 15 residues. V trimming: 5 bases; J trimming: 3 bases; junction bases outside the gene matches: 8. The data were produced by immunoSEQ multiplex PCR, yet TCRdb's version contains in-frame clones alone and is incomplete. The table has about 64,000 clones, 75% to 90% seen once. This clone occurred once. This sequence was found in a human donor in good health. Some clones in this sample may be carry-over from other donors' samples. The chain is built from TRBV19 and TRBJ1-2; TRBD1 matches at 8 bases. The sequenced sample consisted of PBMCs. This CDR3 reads CASSLWTGSDYGYTF. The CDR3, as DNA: TGTGCCAGTAGTCTCTGGACAGGGAGCGACTATGGCTACACCTTC.